The source of this T cell receptor (beta chain) is a study of cytomegalovirus exposure and HLA in healthy donors. General study results and limits: DRB1 showed the most TCR associations and HLA-C the fewest in a later analysis, as rates varied by HLA locus. A classifier reportedly called cytomegalovirus status with high sensitivity and specificity.

V was clipped by 5 bases and J by 0 bases, with 13 bases between them. The CDR3 consists of 14 residues. Germline V gene data show CDR1 as GTSNPN and CDR2 as SVGIG (reference sequence). With 60 Vbeta and 13 Jbeta primers, the PCR was carried out. The repertoire was sequenced with immunoSEQ multiplex PCR; TCRdb's copy has only in-frame clones and lacks some. This table has 60,000 to 75,000 clones, under 85% appearing once. Concerning this clone: Its cognate antigen is unknown.

The receptor comes from a man between 45 and 60 years old in good health and CMV-seronegative. Material: PBMCs. V usage is TRBV30 and J usage is TRBJ1-1; weak D call: TRBD1 (6 bases). The CDR3 DNA follows: TGTGCCTGGCAGGACAGTACCTTGAACACTGAAGCTTTCTTT. Its translation: CAWQDSTLNTEAFF.